This T cell receptor (beta chain) was retrieved from a study of cytomegalovirus exposure and HLA in healthy donors. Points from the study as a whole: Later on, a genetic analysis was performed. It linked a missense variant in DCLRE1C with V- and J-gene trimming of TCR beta. Specificity of three CMV-associated chains for CMV antigens was verified in vitro. Earlier analysis looked at TCR beta V segments, and most were productive about 90% or about 30% of the time.

PCR involved 60 Vbeta and 13 Jbeta primers. Some clones are missing from TCRdb's copy, which holds only in-frame ones; the method was immunoSEQ multiplex PCR. The sample lists about 160,000 clones, 70% to 85% occurring once. Those who donated were healthy bone marrow donors. With 4 bases clipped from V and 4 bases from J, the junction kept 3 bases outside the gene matches. CDR1 and CDR2 from the germline V gene are MNHNS and SASEGT. This CDR3 is built from 13 residues. With regard to this clone: Its antigen is not identified.

The source of this sequence is a man aged 40-49 years in good health and CMV-seronegative. The V and J genes are TRBV6-1 and TRBJ2-7; 8 bases map to TRBD1. Sequenced: PBMCs. CDR3 nucleotide sequence: TGTGCCAGCAGTGCCCGACAGGGGTACGAGCAGTACTTC. It translates to CASSARQGYEQYF.